Presented here are 31 T cell receptor beta chains from one specimen sequenced in a study of PD-L1 blockade in urothelial cancer (TCRdb year 2017). The method behind the library was the immunoSEQ multiplex PCR assay. Held by TCRdb, this immuneACCESS table contains in-frame sequences only and omits some clones. Under half of the omission traces to an unresolved V gene where checked; the cause of the rest is unknown. Here the sample has approximately 70,000 clones; less than 90% occur a single time. Of the sample, roughly 3.4% is held by the ten largest clones. Material: PBMCs, obtained around atezolizumab (anti-PD-L1) treatment. The receptors come from a man between 60 and 75 years old with urothelial cancer.

This chain uses TRBV4-1 with TRBJ2-7; no firm D call. Germline V gene sequence: CDR1 MGHRA, CDR2 YSYEKL. V was cut by 0 bases and J by 6 bases, with 6 bases left in between. The CDR3 is 12 residues long. DNA for the CDR3: TGCGCCAGCAGCCAAGATCTGCGCGAGCAGTACTTC. Protein sequence: CASSQDLREQYF.

This chain joins TRBV9 and TRBJ2-6, with D unresolved. The V and J ends lost 0 bases and 0 bases respectively, with 4 bases between them. CDR1 and CDR2 (germline): SGDLS, YYNGEE. The CDR3 has 15 amino acids. CDR3 in amino acids: CASSVASSGANVLTF. DNA for the CDR3: TGTGCCAGCAGCGTAGCCAGCTCTGGGGCCAACGTCCTGACTTTC. Full variable domain (rest looked up from reference TRBV9 and TRBJ2-6): DSGVTQTPKHLITATGQRVTLRCSPRSGDLSVYWYQQSLDQGLQFLIQYYNGEERAKGNILERFSAQQFPDLHSELNLSSLELGDSALYFCASSVASSGANVLTFGAGSRLTVL.

This clone has just one count. V gene TRBV9 combines with J gene TRBJ1-2, with 8 bases identical to TRBD1. The CDR3 is 15 residues long. CDR1 is SGDLS and CDR2 is YYNGEE in the germline V gene. Germline trimming cut 0 bases from V and 4 bases from J; bases unmatched to any gene: 5. CDR3 DNA sequence: TGTGCCAGCAGCGTAGATGGACAGGGCCTCTATGGCTACACCTTC. Its protein is CASSVDGQGLYGYTF.

This chain connects TRBV7-9 to TRBJ2-5; D remains unclear. Trimming removed 4 bases from V and 5 bases from J, with 17 bases in between. CDR1 is SEHNR and CDR2 is FQNEAQ in the germline V gene (reference sequence). The CDR3 contains 15 residues. CDR3 region: CASSSPQTYGETQYF. The CDR3 DNA sequence: TGTGCCAGCAGCTCACCTCAGACATACGGCGAGACCCAGTACTTC. The variable domain in full, completed from reference TRBV7-9 and TRBJ2-5, reads DTGVSQNPRHKITKRGQNVTFRCDPISEHNRLYWYRQTLGQGPEFLTYFQNEAQLEKSRLLSDRFSAERPKGSFSTLEIQRTEQGDSAMYLCASSSPQTYGETQYFGPGTRLLVL.

This clone occurred once. This sequence joins TRBV5-1 and TRBJ2-1, with D perhaps matching TRBD2 (6 bases). Germline CDR1 SGHRS, CDR2 YFSETQ. Trimming removed 2 bases from V and 4 bases from J, with 10 bases in between. CDR3 length: 14 amino acids. The CDR3 loop is CASSLAEGYNEQFF. The DNA for the CDR3 is TGCGCCAGCAGCTTAGCGGAGGGGTACAATGAGCAGTTCTTC.

The chain links TRBV6-6 to TRBJ1-4, with a tentative D call TRBD1 (6 bases). Germline V gives CDR1 MNHNY, CDR2 SVGAGI (reference sequence). The V end lost 6 bases, the J end lost 4 bases, and 18 bases lay between the germline ends. The CDR3 runs to 16 residues. CDR3 in DNA: TGTGCCAGCAGAGGCGGGGGGACACTCGGTAATGAAAAACTGTTTTTT. Translating gives CASRGGGTLGNEKLFF.

The rearrangement joins TRBV6-5 to TRBJ2-3; 10 bases agree with TRBD1. The CDR3 is made up of 16 amino acids. V lost 3 bases to trimming and J lost 2 bases; unmatched junction nucleotides: 5. CDR1 and CDR2 from the germline V gene are MNHEY and SVGAGI. DNA of the CDR3: TGTGCCAGCAGTTATCGACAGGGGGCCTCCACAGATACGCAGTATTTT. It yields the protein CASSYRQGASTDTQYF.

The chain is built from TRBV6-5 and TRBJ2-1, with 14 bases identical to TRBD2. The CDR3 has 16 residues. V lost 2 bases to trimming and J lost 5 bases; unmatched junction nucleotides: 2. Per the germline V gene, CDR1 is MNHEY and CDR2 is SVGAGI. CDR3 DNA sequence: TGTGCCAGCAGTTACCGGGGACTAGCGGGAGACAATGAGCAGTTCTTC. As protein: CASSYRGLAGDNEQFF.

The chain carries TRBV19 and TRBJ2-7, with TRBD1 matching 8 bases. CDR1 is LNHDA, CDR2 SQIVND, per germline (reference sequence). The junction had 13 bases not matched to a gene; V was cut back by 6 bases and J by 6 bases. The CDR3 loop spans 15 amino acids. CDR3 loop: CASRPIDRGEGEQYF. As DNA, the CDR3 is TGTGCCAGTAGACCAATCGACAGGGGTGAGGGCGAGCAGTACTTC.

This rearrangement joins TRBV28 to TRBJ2-4, with D perhaps matching TRBD1 (5 bases). Looked up from germline, CDR1 is MDHEN and CDR2 is SYDVKM. The V gene lost 3 bases and the J gene lost 5 bases, with 14 bases spanning the gap. The CDR3 loop spans 15 amino acids. This CDR3 reads CASSFRDRIQNIQYF. The CDR3 nucleotides read TGTGCCAGCAGTTTCAGGGATCGTATACAAAACATTCAGTACTTC. Complete variable domain (other parts from reference TRBV28 and TRBJ2-4): DVKVTQSSRYLVKRTGEKVFLECVQDMDHENMFWYRQDPGLGLRLIYFSYDVKMKEKGDIPEGYSVSREKKERFSLILESASTNQTSMYLCASSFRDRIQNIQYFGAGTRLSVL.

The chain combines TRBV18 with TRBJ2-3, with D possibly being TRBD2 (5 bases). Germline V gives CDR1 KGHSH, CDR2 LQKENI. Trimming shortened V by 2 bases and J by 2 bases, and 11 bases separated the two germline ends. The CDR3 is 15 residues long. CDR3 region: CASSPIAPPTDTQYF. The CDR3, as DNA: TGTGCCAGCTCACCAATAGCGCCACCCACAGATACGCAGTATTTT.

The V and J genes are TRBV6-5 and TRBJ1-5, with TRBD1 as a possible D gene (5 bases). Germline V gene data show CDR1 as MNHEY and CDR2 as SVGAGI. The CDR3 length is 14 residues. V gave up 8 bases and J gave up 6 bases, with 17 bases separating them. CDR3 loop: CASHSGGDAQPQHF. DNA of the CDR3: TGTGCCAGCCATTCGGGAGGGGACGCTCAGCCCCAGCATTTT.

This clone was detected only a few times. The chain joins TRBV19 to TRBJ1-2; D perhaps matches TRBD1 (5 bases). The CDR3 loop spans 14 amino acids. The germline V and J ends were trimmed by 4 bases and 2 bases, with 11 bases remaining between them. In germline, CDR1 is LNHDA, CDR2 SQIVND (reference sequence). This CDR3 reads CASSTQGKNYGYTF. DNA for the CDR3: TGTGCCAGTAGTACTCAGGGCAAAAACTATGGCTACACCTTC.

The chain joins TRBV28 to TRBJ1-3; the D gene is possibly TRBD1 (5 bases). Germline V CDR1 and CDR2: MDHEN, SYDVKM. V lost 4 bases to trimming and J lost 1 base, with 20 bases between them. CDR3 length: 18 amino acids. CDR3 nucleotides: TGTGCCAGCAGTTACAGGCAGGGTGTAATTCGATCTGGAAACACCATATATTTT. This gives the protein CASSYRQGVIRSGNTIYF.

The chain has TRBV10-2 and TRBJ2-5, with TRBD2 matching 13 bases. In germline, CDR1 is WSHSY, CDR2 SAAADI. The CDR3 totals 15 residues. V shed 3 bases, J shed 4 bases, and the junction held 2 bases outside the gene matches. For the CDR3, the DNA is TGCGCCAGCAGTGAAACTAGCGGGAGGGGAGAGACCCAGTACTTC. Protein sequence: CASSETSGRGETQYF.

The rearrangement uses TRBV29-1 and TRBJ1-5; D is possibly TRBD1 (5 bases). The ends were cut back, 4 bases at V and 0 bases at J, with 13 bases in the middle. The V gene's germline CDR1 is SQVTM and CDR2 ANQGSEA. The CDR3 consists of 15 residues. The CDR3 sequence: CSVVAGGNSNQPQHF. CDR3 bases: TGCAGCGTTGTAGCGGGGGGTAATAGCAATCAGCCCCAGCATTTT.

The CDR3 loop reads CASSFGLKETQYF. The CDR3 region has the DNA TGTGCCAGCAGCTTTGGACTAAAAGAGACCCAGTACTTC. The rearrangement uses TRBV7-9 and TRBJ2-5, with a possible D match to TRBD2 (6 bases). Trimming left V 3 bases short and J 3 bases short, with 8 bases between. Germline CDR1 and CDR2: SEHNR and FQNEAQ (reference sequence). The CDR3 loop spans 13 amino acids.

This clone was detected a few times. The rearrangement links TRBV11-3 to TRBJ2-2, with a weak D call TRBD1 (6 bases). The CDR3 is 14 residues long. Deletions cut 5 bases from V and 6 bases from J, with 13 bases between. Per germline, CDR1 SGHNT and CDR2 YENEEA. Written as DNA, the CDR3 is TGTGCCAGCAGCGTCGGACAGTGGGCCGGGGAGCTGTTTTTT. Amino acids: CASSVGQWAGELFF.

J is TRBJ2-5 and V is TRBV9, with a weak D call TRBD1 (5 bases). V was trimmed by 3 bases and J by 1 base, leaving 13 bases between them. This CDR3 has 15 residues. The V gene's germline CDR1 is SGDLS and CDR2 YYNGEE. CDR3 coding DNA: TGTGCCAGCAGCGCGTCGACAGTTTTCCAAGAGACCCAGTACTTC. The encoded protein is CASSASTVFQETQYF.

J is TRBJ1-2 and V is TRBV19; TRBD1 matches at 7 bases. After removal of 2 bases from V and 6 bases from J, the junction contained 9 bases not matched to a gene. The CDR3 is 15 residues long. Germline V gene lookup returns CDR1 LNHDA and CDR2 SQIVND (reference sequence). The CDR3 DNA reads as TGTGCCAGTAGTATAAAGACAGGGCCCCCACATGGCTACACCTTC. It translates to CASSIKTGPPHGYTF.

The chain carries TRBV29-1 and TRBJ2-2; 10 nucleotides line up with TRBD2. The CDR3 spans 13 residues. V lost 7 bases to trimming and J lost 6 bases; unmatched junction nucleotides: 5. Germline V lookup: CDR1 SQVTM, CDR2 ANQGSEA. The CDR3 spells CSAGTSVAGELFF. CDR3 sequence (DNA): TGCAGCGCCGGGACTAGCGTGGCCGGGGAGCTGTTTTTT.

This chain connects TRBV6-5 to TRBJ2-5; TRBD2 matches 10 bases. Germline V gives CDR1 MNHEY, CDR2 SVGAGI. Trimming at V came to 9 bases and at J to 5 bases, leaving 12 bases not matched to a gene. The CDR3 sequence is 15 residues long. As DNA, the CDR3 is TGTGCCAGTTCCTTTCAGCGGGGGGGCGGTGAGACCCAGTACTTC. This translates into CASSFQRGGGETQYF.

The chain combines TRBV28 with TRBJ2-2; 10 bases are shared with TRBD1. Germline V gives CDR1 MDHEN, CDR2 SYDVKM. V was pared by 7 bases and J by 5 bases, with 7 bases of the junction left unmatched. This CDR3 comprises 15 residues. CDR3 in DNA: TGTGCCAGCACCCCCGGGACAGGGGTTACCGGGGAGCTGTTTTTT. Protein sequence: CASTPGTGVTGELFF.

The gene calls are TRBV13 and TRBJ2-3; 7 bases match TRBD2. V gave up 0 bases and J gave up 2 bases; unmatched junction bases: 8. CDR1 and CDR2 (germline): PRHDT, FYEKMQ (reference sequence). CDR3 length: 17 amino acids. CDR3 DNA: TGTGCCAGCAGCTTAGGCCGGGAGGTTCCCCTCACAGATACGCAGTATTTT. It is translated as CASSLGREVPLTDTQYF.

J is TRBJ1-2 and V is TRBV6-1, with TRBD1 matching 10 bases. The CDR3 consists of 14 residues. Germline V gene lookup returns CDR1 MNHNS and CDR2 SASEGT. J was trimmed by 4 bases and V by 4 bases; bases with no gene match: 3. CDR3 region: CASSGRTGGYGYTF. In DNA form, the CDR3 reads TGTGCCAGCAGTGGGAGGACAGGGGGCTATGGCTACACCTTC.

In regard to this clone: A read error may produce the germline difference seen at one junction end. This chain connects TRBV27 to TRBJ2-1; 14 nucleotides match TRBD2. Germline CDR1 and CDR2: MNHEY and SMNVEV (reference sequence). The CDR3 loop spans 13 amino acids. The CDR3, as DNA: TGTGCCAGCAGTTTATCGGGACTAGCGGGAGAACTCTTC. Residues: CASSLSGLAGELF.

V usage is TRBV21-1 and J usage is TRBJ1-2. TRBV21-1 is labeled a pseudogene. This CDR3 has 17 residues. The CDR3 here is CASSGGDSGPDNYGYTF. The CDR3 DNA reads as TGTGCCAGCAGTGGGGGGGACTCGGGTCCGGACAACTATGGCTACACCTTC.

This chain joins TRBV19 and TRBJ2-7, with D possibly TRBD2 on 5 matching bases. V shed 8 bases and J shed 4 bases, with 12 bases lying between them. Per germline, CDR1 LNHDA and CDR2 SQIVND (reference sequence). CDR3 length: 12 residues. The CDR3 region has the DNA TGTGCCAGTGCGGGCCCCAAGTACGAGCAGTACTTC. Protein: CASAGPKYEQYF.

As DNA, the CDR3 is TGTGCCACCAGCGGGAGACAGGGCGGTACGCAGTATTTT. As protein: CATSGRQGGTQYF. The rearrangement joins TRBV15 to TRBJ2-3; 7 bases match TRBD1. The germline V gene has CDR1 LNHNV and CDR2 YYDKDF (reference sequence). V was pared by 5 bases and J by 8 bases, with 7 bases of the junction left unmatched. This CDR3 contains 13 residues.

The chain joins TRBV27 to TRBJ1-2, with D perhaps TRBD1 (5 bases). Trimming removed 5 bases at V and 4 bases at J, with 14 bases between. Germline loops: CDR1 MNHEY, CDR2 SMNVEV (reference sequence). CDR3 length: 14 amino acids. The DNA for the CDR3 is TGTGCCAGCAGTCCAGGGTTAGGGTTCTATGGCTACACCTTC. Its translation is CASSPGLGFYGYTF.

CDR3 sequence (DNA): TGTGCCAGCAGCTTGGAAGGCGGGAGGGCCTACGAGCAGTACTTC. Translated, it gives CASSLEGGRAYEQYF. The V call is TRBV5-8, the J call TRBJ2-7, with 9 positions matching TRBD2. CDR3 size: 15 residues. CDR1 SGHTS and CDR2 YDEGEE come from the germline V gene. V shed 0 bases, J shed 2 bases, and the junction held 3 bases outside the gene matches.